The clone carrying this T cell receptor (beta chain) has a count of ten or more. The antigen remains unidentified. The record originates from a study of neurological immune-mediated disorders. Study results and caveats: HTLV-1-associated myelopathy ranked highest for TCR clonal expansion and multiple sclerosis lowest, beneath healthy controls. Among expanded clones, no CDR3 amino acid sequences were shared across subjects, a pattern suggesting private repertoires in all groups.

The CDR3 loop spans 15 amino acids. The V and J ends lost 5 bases and 7 bases, in that order; junction bases with no gene match: 11. Preparation of the unsorted libraries drew on 2 million PBMCs stored at -80 C. TCRdb itself ran the 5' RACE reads through MiXCR, one entry per CDR3 protein. This table has approximately 100,000 distinct CDR3 sequences, about 3.8% appearing once. The TCR comes from a woman aged 18 to 35 with multiple sclerosis. The rearrangement uses TRBV12-3 or TRBV12-4 and TRBJ2-5, with TRBD2 matching 9 bases. The sample taken for sequencing was PBMCs. Here the CDR3 reads CASSPLGGGDRTQYF. The CDR3 region has the DNA TGTGCCAGCAGTCCTTTAGGCGGGGGGGATAGGACCCAGTACTTC.